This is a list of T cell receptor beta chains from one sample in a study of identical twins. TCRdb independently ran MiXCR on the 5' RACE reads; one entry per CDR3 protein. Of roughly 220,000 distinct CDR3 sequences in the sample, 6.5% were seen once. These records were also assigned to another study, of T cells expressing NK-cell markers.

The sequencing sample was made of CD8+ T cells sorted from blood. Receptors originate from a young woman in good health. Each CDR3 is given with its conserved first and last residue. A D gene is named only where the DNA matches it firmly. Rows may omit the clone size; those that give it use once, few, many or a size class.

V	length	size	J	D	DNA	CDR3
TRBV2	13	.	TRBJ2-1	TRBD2	TGTGCCAGTCGGCAAGCGGGGTACAATGAGCAGTTCTTC	CASRQAGYNEQFF
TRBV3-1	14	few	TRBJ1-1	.	TGTGCCAGCAGCCAAGTAGGCAGCGACACTGAAGCTTTCTTT	CASSQVGSDTEAFF
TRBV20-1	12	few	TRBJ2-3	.	TGCAGTGCTAGAGATCGGGGTGATACGCAGTATTTT	CSARDRGDTQYF
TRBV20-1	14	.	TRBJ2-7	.	TGCAGTGCTAGAGATCCTGGGTCACCCTACGAGCAGTACTTC	CSARDPGSPYEQYF
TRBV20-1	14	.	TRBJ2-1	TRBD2	TGCAGTGCTAGAGGGGGGCGGGAGGGCCCAAAGCAGTTCTTC	CSARGGREGPKQFF
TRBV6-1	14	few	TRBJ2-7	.	TGTGCCAGCAGTGAGCAGGGGAGGGAGGACGAGCAGTACTTC	CASSEQGREDEQYF
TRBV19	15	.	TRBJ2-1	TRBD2	TGTGCCAGTAGTATAGCTCTAGCGGGAGGCTATGAGCAGTTCTTC	CASSIALAGGYEQFF
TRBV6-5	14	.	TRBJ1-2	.	TGTGCCAGCAGTTACTCTTCAGGCTTGGAAGGCTACACCTTC	CASSYSSGLEGYTF
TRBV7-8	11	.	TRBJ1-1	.	TGTGCCAGCAGCCGAGCGGACGAAGCTTTCTTT	CASSRADEAFF
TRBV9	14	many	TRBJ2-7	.	TGTGCCAGCAGCGTAGAGGCAGGGCCCTACGAGCAGTACTTC	CASSVEAGPYEQYF
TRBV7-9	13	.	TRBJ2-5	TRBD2	TGTGCCAGCCGGGGGGAGGGCCTTGAGACCCAGTACTTC	CASRGEGLETQYF
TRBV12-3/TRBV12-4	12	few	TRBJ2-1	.	TGTGCCAGCAGGGGTCTCTCCAATGAGCAGTTCTTC	CASRGLSNEQFF
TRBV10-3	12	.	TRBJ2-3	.	TGTGCCATCAGTGAAGGGGGGGGGGCGCAGTATTTT	CAISEGGGAQYF
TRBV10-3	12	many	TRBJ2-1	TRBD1	TGTGCCATCGGACAGGGGCCCAATGAGCAGTTCTTC	CAIGQGPNEQFF
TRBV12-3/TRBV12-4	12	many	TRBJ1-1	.	TGTGCCAGCAGTTTCCTAATGGGGCGAGCTTTCTTT	CASSFLMGRAFF
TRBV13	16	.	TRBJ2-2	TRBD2	TGTGCCAGCAGCATCCCGCTGCGGGGGGGCACCGGGGAGCTGTTTTTT	CASSIPLRGGTGELFF
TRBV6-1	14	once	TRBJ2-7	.	TGTGCCAGCAGTCCAGCGGATGTGTCCTACGAGCAGCACTTC	CASSPADVSYEQHF
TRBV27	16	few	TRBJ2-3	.	TGTGCCAGCAGTCCTGACGGGGCGGGATTACCAGATACGCAGTATTTT	CASSPDGAGLPDTQYF
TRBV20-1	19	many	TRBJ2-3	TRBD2	TGCAGTGCGATCTTCCCGGGACTAGCGGGAGGAGACTACACAGATACGCAGTATTTT	CSAIFPGLAGGDYTDTQYF
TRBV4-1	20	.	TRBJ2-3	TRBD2	TGCGCCAGCAGCCCCCAAAGGGTACGGGAGGGCTATAGGTTAGCGGATACGCAGTATTTT	CASSPQRVREGYRLADTQYF
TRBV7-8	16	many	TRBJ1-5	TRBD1	TGTGCCAGCAGCTCTCGAGGGGGCTTTTGGGATCAGCCCCAGCATTTT	CASSSRGGFWDQPQHF
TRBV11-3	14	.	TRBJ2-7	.	TGTGCCAGCAGCCCCAGCCGGGCAGGGATCGAGCAGTACTTC	CASSPSRAGIEQYF
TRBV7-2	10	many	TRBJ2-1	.	TGTGCCAGCGGCTACAATGAGCAGTTCTTC	CASGYNEQFF
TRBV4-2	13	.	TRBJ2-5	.	TGTGCCAGCAGCCAAGGACTAGAAGAGACCCAGTACTTC	CASSQGLEETQYF
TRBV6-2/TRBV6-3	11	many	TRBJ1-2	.	TGTGCCAGCAGTTACGGATCTGGCTACACCTTC	CASSYGSGYTF
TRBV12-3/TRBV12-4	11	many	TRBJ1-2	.	TGTGCCAGCAGTTTACTCGGAAGCTACACCTTC	CASSLLGSYTF
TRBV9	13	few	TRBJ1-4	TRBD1	TGTGCCTCCGGCCAGGGGGGATCGAGAAAACTGTTTTTT	CASGQGGSRKLFF
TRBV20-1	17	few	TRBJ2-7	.	TGCAGTGCTAGGCAGCCAAACCTTTTAAGGGGTGCCTACGAGCAGTACTTC	CSARQPNLLRGAYEQYF
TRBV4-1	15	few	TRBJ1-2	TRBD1	TGCGCCAGCAGCCAAGAGGGGACAGGATACTATGGCTACACCTTC	CASSQEGTGYYGYTF
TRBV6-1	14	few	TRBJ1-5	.	TGTGCCAGCAGATCAGGGCCCATCAATCAGCCCCAGCATTTT	CASRSGPINQPQHF
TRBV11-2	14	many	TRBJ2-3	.	TGTGCCAGCAGCTTAGGCAGGGATTGGGATACGCAGTATTTT	CASSLGRDWDTQYF
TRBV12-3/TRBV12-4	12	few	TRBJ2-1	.	TGTGCCAGCAGTTTCTTGCGGCAGGAGCAGTTCTTC	CASSFLRQEQFF
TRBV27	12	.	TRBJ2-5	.	TGTGCCAGCAGTTTTAATCAAGAGACCCAGTACTTC	CASSFNQETQYF
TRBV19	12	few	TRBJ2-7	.	TGTGCCAGTAGTATGTTGGGATACGAGCAGTACTTC	CASSMLGYEQYF
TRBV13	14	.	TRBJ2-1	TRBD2	TGTGCCAGCAGCCCGCGGACTAGCGGGGTAGAGCAGTTCTTC	CASSPRTSGVEQFF
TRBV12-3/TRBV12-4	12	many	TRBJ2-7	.	TGTGCCAGCAGTTTCGCGGGTAACGAGCAGTACTTC	CASSFAGNEQYF
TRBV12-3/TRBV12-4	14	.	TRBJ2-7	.	TGTGCCAGCAGTTTTCGGGAGTTCCCCTACGAGCAGTACTTC	CASSFREFPYEQYF
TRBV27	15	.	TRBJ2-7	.	TGTGCCAGCAGTTTAACTCTGGGGGCGTCGTACGAGCAGTACTTC	CASSLTLGASYEQYF
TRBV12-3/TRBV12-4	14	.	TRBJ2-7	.	TGTGCCAGCAGTCCCGTCAGGAGGGACTACGAGCAGTACTTC	CASSPVRRDYEQYF
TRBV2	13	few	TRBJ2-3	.	TGTGCCAGCCCCGGCCTTAGCACAGATACGCAGTATTTT	CASPGLSTDTQYF
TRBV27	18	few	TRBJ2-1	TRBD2	TGTGCCAGCAGTTTCGGCCCGTCGGGCGGGGGTAACTACAATGAGCAGTTCTTC	CASSFGPSGGGNYNEQFF
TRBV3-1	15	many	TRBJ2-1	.	TGTGCCAGCAGCCAAGAGGGTAGCTCCTACAATGAGCAGTTCTTC	CASSQEGSSYNEQFF
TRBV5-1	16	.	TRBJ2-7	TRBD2	TGCGCCAGCAGCTTGGAACTAGCGGGAGGGCCGTTCGAGCAGTACTTC	CASSLELAGGPFEQYF
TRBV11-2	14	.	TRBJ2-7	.	TGTGCCAGCAGCTTGGTTACTTCATCCTACGAGCAGTACTTC	CASSLVTSSYEQYF
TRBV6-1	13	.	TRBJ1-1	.	TGTGCCAGCATGCTAGGTGGGAACACTGAAGCTTTCTTT	CASMLGGNTEAFF
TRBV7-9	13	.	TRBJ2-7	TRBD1	TGTGCCAGCTTTAGGGACAGGGTTGACGAGCAGTACTTC	CASFRDRVDEQYF
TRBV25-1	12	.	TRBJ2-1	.	TGTGCCAGCAAAGAGGGGGGGGGTGAGCAGTTCTTC	CASKEGGGEQFF
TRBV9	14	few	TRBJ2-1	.	TGTGCCAGCAGCCGGTCGGGCGTCTACAATGAGCAGTTCTTC	CASSRSGVYNEQFF
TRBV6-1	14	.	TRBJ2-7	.	TGTGCCAGCAGTGAAGAGGTGAGCCGCCCGGATCAGTACTTC	CASSEEVSRPDQYF
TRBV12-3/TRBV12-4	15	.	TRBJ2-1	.	TGTGCCAGCAGTTTAGGACAGGAACCCTACAATGAGCAGTTCTTC	CASSLGQEPYNEQFF
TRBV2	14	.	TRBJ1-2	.	TGTGCCATACACTATACGACAGGAAGGGATGGCTACACCTTC	CAIHYTTGRDGYTF